The following is a TCR beta chain sequence with its context. On ten immunoSEQ deep assay plates, unsorted PBMC DNA was sequenced. Sequencing was performed with immunoSEQ multiplex PCR; in TCRdb, only in-frame clones are kept and a portion is missing. This table holds around 480,000 clones, roughly 85% found once. The sample is drawn from a study of shared clonotypes between healthy human individuals. The CDR3 totals 12 residues. Per the germline V gene, CDR1 is MDHEN and CDR2 is SYDVKM. Trimming took off 8 bases at V and 2 bases at J, with 9 bases between the two ends. This rearrangement joins TRBV28 to TRBJ1-2; D gene unclear. Sample: PBMCs. The source of this sequence is a middle-aged woman in good health. Some clones in this sample may be carry-over from other donors' samples. CDR3 sequence: CASYGVNYGYTF. The CDR3 DNA follows: TGTGCCAGCTATGGAGTAAACTATGGCTACACCTTC.